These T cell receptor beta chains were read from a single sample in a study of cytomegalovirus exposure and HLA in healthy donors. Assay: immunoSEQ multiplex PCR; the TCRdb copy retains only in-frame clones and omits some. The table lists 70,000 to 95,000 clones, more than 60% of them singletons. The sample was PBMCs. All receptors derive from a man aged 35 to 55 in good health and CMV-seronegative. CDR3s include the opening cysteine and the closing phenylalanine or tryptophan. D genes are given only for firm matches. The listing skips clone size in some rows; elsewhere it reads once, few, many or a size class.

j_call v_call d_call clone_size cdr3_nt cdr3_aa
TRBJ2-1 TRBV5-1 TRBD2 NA TGCGCCAGCAGCTTGGATGGGACTAGCGGGAGAAATGAGCAGTTCTTC CASSLDGTSGRNEQFF
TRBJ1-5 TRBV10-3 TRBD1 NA TGTGCCATCGGGACAGGCGTAGAGGAATGGCCCCAGCATTTT CAIGTGVEEWPQHF
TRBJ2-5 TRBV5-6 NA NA TGTGCCAGCACCCCTCTTGGTTTAGGGGTCCAAGAGACCCAGTACTTC CASTPLGLGVQETQYF
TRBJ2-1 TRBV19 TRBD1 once TGTGCCAGTAGTATCCAGGGGGTAGGTGAGCAGTTCTTC CASSIQGVGEQFF
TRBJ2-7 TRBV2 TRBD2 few TGTGCCAGCAATTTTGGACTAGCGGTTTACGAGCAGTACTTC CASNFGLAVYEQYF
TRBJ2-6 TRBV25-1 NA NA TGTGCCAGCAGTGCCCGGTCTGGGGCCAACGTCCTGACTTTC CASSARSGANVLTF
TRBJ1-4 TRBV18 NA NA TGTGCCAGCTCAGTAAAACAGCATGAAAAACTGTTTTTT CASSVKQHEKLFF
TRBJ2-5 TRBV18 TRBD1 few TGTGCCAGCTCACCCCTACGGGGACAGGGGGCCAAAGAGACCCAGTACTTC CASSPLRGQGAKETQYF
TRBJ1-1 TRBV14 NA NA TGTGCCAGCAGCCAATGGGAGGGGAGTTGGGAAGCTTTCTTT CASSQWEGSWEAFF
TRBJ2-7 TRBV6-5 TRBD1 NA TGTGCCAGCAGTTACAGGGGGCAGGGCTCCTACGAGCAGTACTTC CASSYRGQGSYEQYF
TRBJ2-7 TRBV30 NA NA TGTGCCTGGAGCCAGGACAGTTACGAGCAGTACTTC CAWSQDSYEQYF
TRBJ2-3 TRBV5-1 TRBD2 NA TGCGCCAGCAGCTTAGGGGCGGGAGTGGCAGATACGCAGTATTTT CASSLGAGVADTQYF
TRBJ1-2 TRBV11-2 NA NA TGTGCCAGCAGGCCCGCCAGCTATGGCTACACCTTC CASRPASYGYTF
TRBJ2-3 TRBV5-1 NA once TGCGCCAGCAGTTCCGGGACTGATACAGATACGCAGTATTTT CASSSGTDTDTQYF
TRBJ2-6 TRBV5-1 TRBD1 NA TGCGCCAGCAGCTTAACCGGGACAGGAGCCTCTGGGGCCAACGTCCTGACTTTC CASSLTGTGASGANVLTF
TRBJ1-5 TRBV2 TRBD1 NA TGTGCCAGCAGTGTACAGGGGGTAGACCAGCCCCAGCATTTT CASSVQGVDQPQHF
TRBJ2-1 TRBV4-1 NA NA TGCGCCAGCAGCCAAGAATGGGCGCCCCATACCAATGAGCAGTTCTTC CASSQEWAPHTNEQFF
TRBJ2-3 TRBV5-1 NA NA TGCGCCAGCAGCTTGGATCAATCCACAGATACGCAGTATTTT CASSLDQSTDTQYF
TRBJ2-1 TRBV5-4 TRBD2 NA TGTGCCAGCAGCGAACCGGGACTAGACGACAATGAGCAGTTCTTC CASSEPGLDDNEQFF
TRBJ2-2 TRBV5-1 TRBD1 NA TGCGCCAGCAGCTTGATCGGGGACAGGAGGACCGGGGAGCTGTTTTTT CASSLIGDRRTGELFF
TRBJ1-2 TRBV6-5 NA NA TGTGCCAGCAGTTACTCCGGCCAGGCGAACTATGGCTACACCTTC CASSYSGQANYGYTF
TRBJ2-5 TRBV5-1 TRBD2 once TGCGCCAGCAGCTTCTTCGGGACTAACGAAGAGACCCAGTACTTC CASSFFGTNEETQYF
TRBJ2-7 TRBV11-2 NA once TGTGCCAGCAGCTTAGGAGGGGGGGGAGGCTACGAGCAGTACTTC CASSLGGGGGYEQYF
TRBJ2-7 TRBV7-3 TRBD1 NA TGTGCCAGCAGCTTAATGGGACAGGGAGGCGAGCAGTACTTC CASSLMGQGGEQYF
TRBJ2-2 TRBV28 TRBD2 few TGTGCCAGCAGTCATCATAGCGGGAGCCGCGGAGCCGGGGAGCTGTTTTTT CASSHHSGSRGAGELFF
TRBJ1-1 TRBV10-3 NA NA TGTGCCATCAGTGAAAAGCGAGCTGAAGCTTTCTTT CAISEKRAEAFF
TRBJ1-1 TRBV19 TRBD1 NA TGTGCCAGTAGTAAAAACAGGGGACCGAACACTGAAGCTTTCTTT CASSKNRGPNTEAFF
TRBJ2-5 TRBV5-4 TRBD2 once TGTGCCAGCAGAGCCGGGACTAGTTTTCTGGAGACCCAGTACTTC CASRAGTSFLETQYF
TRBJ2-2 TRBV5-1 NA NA TGCGCCAGCAGCTTGGCCGACGGGAGCGTCGGGGAGCTGTTTTTT CASSLADGSVGELFF
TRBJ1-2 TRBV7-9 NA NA TGTGCCAGCAGCTTAGATTTCGGTGGTCGGTATGGCTACACCTTC CASSLDFGGRYGYTF
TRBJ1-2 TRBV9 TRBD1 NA TGTGCCAGCAGCGCGCAAGGCCGGGACAGGGGGCTCTTAGAAGGCTACACCTTC CASSAQGRDRGLLEGYTF
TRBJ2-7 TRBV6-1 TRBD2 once TGTGCCAGCAGCCCTAATCGGGGGGAGCGGCAGTACTTC CASSPNRGERQYF
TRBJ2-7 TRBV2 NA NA TGTGCCAGCAACCGGGACTACGAGCAGTACTTC CASNRDYEQYF
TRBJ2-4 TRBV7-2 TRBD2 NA TGTGCCAGCAGCTCCCGCGTAGAGGCGGGAGCAGCCAAAAACATTCAGTACTTC CASSSRVEAGAAKNIQYF
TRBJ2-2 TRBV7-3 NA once TGTGCCAGCAGCCCCCGGCAGGGACACGTGAACACCGGGGAGCTGTTTTTT CASSPRQGHVNTGELFF
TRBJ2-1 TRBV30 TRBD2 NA TGTGCCTGGAGTGGATCCGGACTAGCGGGAGTAATCGGGAGGCACAATGAGCAGTTCTTC CAWSGSGLAGVIGRHNEQFF
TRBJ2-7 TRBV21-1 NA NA TGTGCCAGCAGCAAATCGCATCGAATGACAGCCAACTCCTACGAGCAGTACTTC CASSKSHRMTANSYEQYF
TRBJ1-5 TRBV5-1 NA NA TGCGCCAGCAGCCCGGACGCCTTTACCGGGACACGTAATCAGCCCCAGCATTTT CASSPDAFTGTRNQPQHF
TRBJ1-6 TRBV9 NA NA TGTGCCAGCAGCCCCCGCGGGGACGATAATTCACCCCTCCACTTT CASSPRGDDNSPLHF
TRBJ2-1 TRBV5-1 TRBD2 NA TGCGCCAGCTCCTCTAGCGGGAGTGTTGCGGTTGAGCAGTTCTTC CASSSSGSVAVEQFF
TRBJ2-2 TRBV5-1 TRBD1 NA TGCGCCAGCAGCTCGTTAGGGGGCCAAAGCACCGGGGAGCTGTTTTTT CASSSLGGQSTGELFF
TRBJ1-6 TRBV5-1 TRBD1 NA TGCGCCAGCAGCCCCGGGACAGGGGTAAATTCACCCCTCCACTTC CASSPGTGVNSPLHF
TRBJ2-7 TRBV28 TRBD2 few TGTGCCAGCGAGGCGGGAGAAATCTACGAGCAGTACTTC CASEAGEIYEQYF
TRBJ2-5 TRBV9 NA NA TGTGCCAGCAGGGGACTCCAAGAGACCCAGTACTTC CASRGLQETQYF
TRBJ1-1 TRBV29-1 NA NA TGCAGTTCTGCGGACACTGAAGCTTTCTTT CSSADTEAFF
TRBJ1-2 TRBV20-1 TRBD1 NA TGCAGTGCTGCCCAGGGGGCTCGCCACACCTTC CSAAQGARHTF
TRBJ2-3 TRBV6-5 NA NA TGTGCCAGCAGTCCGAACTCAGATACGCAGTATTTT CASSPNSDTQYF
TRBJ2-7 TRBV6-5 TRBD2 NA TGTGCCAGCAGTTACGTAGTCGGGAGGGCTCGTGAGCAGTACTTC CASSYVVGRAREQYF
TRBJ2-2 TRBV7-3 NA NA TGTGCCAGCAGCTTTTTAAACACCGGGGAGCTGTTTTTT CASSFLNTGELFF
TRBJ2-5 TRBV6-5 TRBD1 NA TGTGCCAGCAGTTACTCGAAAGGGGGCATTGAGACCCAGTACTTC CASSYSKGGIETQYF
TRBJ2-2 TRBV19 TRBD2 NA TGTGCCAGTAGTCCGCGGGGGAAGAACACCGGGGAGCTGTTTTTT CASSPRGKNTGELFF
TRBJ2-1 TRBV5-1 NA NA TGCGCCAGCAGCTTGGACAGGGAAGGGAACTACAATGAGCAGTTCTTC CASSLDREGNYNEQFF
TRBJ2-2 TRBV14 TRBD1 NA TGTGCCAGCAGCCAAGGACAGGGCTTAGCGAACACCGGGGAGCTGTTTTTT CASSQGQGLANTGELFF